Reported below is one T cell receptor beta chain. 13 Jbeta primers and 60 Vbeta primers were used for the PCR. Sequencing used immunoSEQ multiplex PCR; TCRdb keeps in-frame clones, though not all of them. The sample holds about 150,000 clones, around three quarters seen once. These data belong to a study of cytomegalovirus exposure and HLA in healthy donors. Between the trimmed V and J ends, which lost 5 bases and 9 bases, there was a span of 12 bases. CDR1 and CDR2 from the germline V gene are SGHTA and FQGNSA. The CDR3 runs 12 residues. This TCR derives from a woman aged 45-60 years in good health and CMV-seropositive. This sequence joins TRBV7-2 and TRBJ2-3, with D possibly matching TRBD2 (5 bases). The specimen sequenced was PBMCs. CDR3 nucleotides: TGTGCCAGCAGCCCCCCGGGGTCGACGCAGTATTTT. Amino acid sequence: CASSPPGSTQYF.